This T cell receptor (beta chain) was captured by sequencing in a study of shared T cell receptors in the human thymus. Germline V gene sequence: CDR1 MNHEY, CDR2 SMNVEV (reference sequence). This CDR3 comprises 16 residues. The V gene end was trimmed by 5 bases and the J gene end by 0 bases; junction bases not matched to a gene: 9. Sequencing used immunoSEQ multiplex PCR; TCRdb keeps in-frame clones, though not all of them. The sample has 540,000 or so clones; more than 75% are singletons. This same sample was also part of a study on human thymus T cells. That publication notes: An apparent bias in V and J gene usage was seen in thymic and blood repertoires. Thymic repertoires overlap heavily among unrelated individuals, related research has reported.

J is TRBJ2-7 and V is TRBV27; the match to TRBD1 covers 8 bases. The sample consisted of thymocytes. The sequence was collected from a boy younger than two with a congenital heart defect. DNA of the CDR3: TGTGCCAGCAGTCCCACCGGCAGGGGGCCCTCCTACGAGCAGTACTTC. As protein: CASSPTGRGPSYEQYF.